This T cell receptor beta chain was recorded in a study of cytomegalovirus exposure and HLA in healthy donors. The CDR3 extends over 13 amino acids. V trimming: 4 bases; J trimming: 4 bases; junction bases outside the gene matches: 3. The germline V gene encodes CDR1 SGHTA and CDR2 FQGNSA. Use of 60 Vbeta and 13 Jbeta primers characterized the PCR. Profiled with immunoSEQ multiplex PCR; TCRdb holds only in-frame clones, not every one. Of fewer than 65,000 clones in the sample, 70% to 85% were seen once. General observations from the study: In presence/absence analyses, roughly uniform sequencing depth across donors was assumed.

Notes on this clone: The antigen is unknown.

This TCR came from a woman aged 40 to 55 in good health and CMV-seropositive. The sequenced sample was PBMCs. The chain is built from TRBV7-2 and TRBJ1-2; 7 positions match TRBD1. CDR3 DNA: TGTGCCAGCAGCTCAGGGGGGATCTATGGCTACACCTTC. Translation: CASSSGGIYGYTF. The complete variable domain, with remaining parts taken from reference TRBV7-2 and TRBJ1-2, reads GAGVSQSPSNKVTEKGKDVELRCDPISGHTALYWYRQSLGQGLEFLIYFQGNSAPDKSGLPSDRFSAERTGGSVSTLTIQRTQQEDSAVYLCASSSGGIYGYTFGSGTRLTVV.